This section outlines one T cell receptor (beta chain) sequence together with its context. Original handling: Estimation of nucleated cell counts was performed using reference gene primer amplification. Generated by immunoSEQ multiplex PCR, the TCRdb table keeps only in-frame clones and is missing some. The V and J calls and the clone size are those of that table, but D and trimming were determined from the DNA. Here the sample spans around 140,000 clones, roughly 91% being singletons. The data are from a study of blood T cell repertoires in COVID-19. Study in general: PBMCs, B-cell-depleted T cells, or T cells provided the cDNA or gDNA that made up the material.

CDR3 length equals 19 residues. With 1 base removed from V and 4 bases from J, the gap between germline ends came to 25 bases. Germline CDR1 and CDR2: KGHSH and LQKENI. This sequence was found in a man aged 55 to 70 with COVID-19, enrolled during active disease. The rearrangement joins TRBV18 to TRBJ2-5, with a weak D call TRBD2 (5 bases). The material sequenced was peripheral blood. The chain's CDR3 is CASSPRSSLRVLTLETQYF. The CDR3, as DNA: TGTGCCAGCTCACCACGGAGCAGCCTGAGGGTTTTGACGTTAGAGACCCAGTACTTC.